The 25 T cell receptor beta chains in this list originate from one sample, sequenced in a study of shared clonotypes between healthy human individuals (dated by TCRdb to 2019 to 2021). Library construction relied on the immunoSEQ multiplex PCR assay. What TCRdb holds here is the immuneACCESS table cut down to in-frame rearrangements. Part of the clones is not present; checked against another copy, under half of the missing clones reflect an unresolved V gene, and the others are unexplained. This sample holds some 2 million clones; around 96% were observed only once. Of the sample, 0.9% to 1.3% falls within the top ten clones. CD8 naive samples were obtained by positive selection for CCR7 among CD45RO-negative cells, yielding a CD45RA+CCR7+ population from which TemRA cells were excluded. Sequencing used naive CD8+ T cells sorted from blood. Taken with the paper, the label for cell subset or site translates to: CD45RA+CCR7+. These receptors came from a man aged 18 to 35 in good health.

V gene TRBV19 combines with J gene TRBJ2-2; 10 nucleotides align to TRBD1. The CDR3 runs 15 residues. The germline CDR1 and CDR2 sequences are LNHDA and SQIVND (reference sequence). The V segment lost 3 bases and the J segment 5 bases; nucleotides outside the gene matches: 3. The CDR3 loop reads CASSISDRGTGELFF. CDR3 in DNA: TGTGCCAGTAGTATCTCGGACAGGGGGACCGGGGAGCTGTTTTTT.

This rearrangement joins TRBV5-6 to TRBJ2-1; D gene uncertain. CDR1 and CDR2 (germline): SGHDT, YYEEEE. The CDR3 length is 13 residues. V lost 1 base and J lost 5, with 7 bases in between. CDR3 loop: CASSLTSNNEQFF. CDR3 sequence (DNA): TGTGCCAGCAGCTTGACCAGCAACAATGAGCAGTTCTTC.

The V gene is TRBV13, the J gene TRBJ2-5; D might be TRBD2 (5 bases). The germline gives CDR1 PRHDT, CDR2 FYEKMQ (reference sequence). The CDR3 contains 13 residues. Between the trimmed V and J ends, which lost 5 bases and 7 bases, there was a span of 14 bases. The CDR3 reads CASSPGLESTQYF. As DNA, the CDR3 is TGTGCCAGCAGCCCCGGACTGGAGTCGACCCAGTACTTC.

This clone has just one count. The chain recombines TRBV4-1 with TRBJ2-5; TRBD2 is a possible D gene (7 bases). Trimming shortened V by 2 bases and J by 5 bases, and 12 bases separated the two germline ends. CDR3 size: 14 residues. CDR1 MGHRA and CDR2 YSYEKL come from the germline V gene. CDR3: CASSQLQGGETQYF. CDR3 DNA sequence: TGCGCCAGCAGCCAATTACAGGGAGGGGAGACCCAGTACTTC.

V gene TRBV2 combines with J gene TRBJ2-2; TRBD1 aligns across 8 bases. V dropped 4 bases and J dropped 5; count of bases not matched to a gene: 9. Germline-derived CDR1 and CDR2 are SNHLY and FYNNEI. CDR3 length: 16 residues. CDR3 in DNA: TGTGCCAGCAGTGGTATTCAGGGGGCGGAGACCGGGGAGCTGTTTTTT. Its translation: CASSGIQGAETGELFF.

The J gene is TRBJ2-1, the V gene TRBV18; 12 nucleotides line up with TRBD2. The germline CDR1 and CDR2 sequences are KGHSH and LQKENI. Unmatched junction bases numbered 6, after V lost 2 bases and J lost 1 base. CDR3 size: 18 residues. DNA of the CDR3: TGTGCCAGCTCACCAAGCCTAGCGGGGGGGATTTCCTACAATGAGCAGTTCTTC. Residues: CASSPSLAGGISYNEQFF.

The chain uses TRBV2 and TRBJ2-1; TRBD1 might be the D (5 bases). Per the germline V gene, CDR1 is SNHLY and CDR2 is FYNNEI. The germline V and J ends were trimmed by 8 bases and 0 bases, with 14 bases remaining between them. The CDR3 runs 15 residues. In DNA form, the CDR3 reads TGTGCCAGCTACGGACACCATAGCTCCTACAATGAGCAGTTCTTC. Translated: CASYGHHSSYNEQFF.

The chain uses TRBV7-6 and TRBJ1-6, with 9 bases fitting TRBD1. Germline-derived CDR1 and CDR2 are SGHVS and FNYEAQ. J was trimmed by 13 bases and V by 1 base; bases with no gene match: 5. The CDR3 runs 14 residues. CDR3 region: CASSLGDRGVPLHF. In nucleotides, the CDR3 is TGTGCCAGCAGCTTAGGAGACAGGGGGGTTCCCCTCCACTTT.

V and J are TRBV5-8 and TRBJ2-7, with D possibly TRBD1 on 6 matching bases. The germline V and J ends were trimmed by 3 bases and 3 bases, with 7 bases remaining between them. The CDR3 runs 12 residues. CDR1 SGHTS and CDR2 YDEGEE come from the germline V gene. DNA for the CDR3: TGTGCCAGCAGCTGGACAGTCTACGAGCAGTACTTC. As protein: CASSWTVYEQYF.

This rearrangement joins TRBV19 to TRBJ1-1; perhaps TRBD1 as D (6 bases). Germline CDR1 and CDR2: LNHDA and SQIVND (reference sequence). CDR3 length equals 14 residues. The V gene lost 10 bases and the J gene lost 1 base, with 16 bases spanning the gap. The CDR3 bases are TGTGCCACCGAATCTTCACAGGGGAACACTGAAGCTTTCTTT. Protein product: CATESSQGNTEAFF.

This rearrangement joins TRBV19 to TRBJ2-7, with D unclear. Germline-derived CDR1 and CDR2 are LNHDA and SQIVND (reference sequence). The CDR3 contains 15 residues. The V end lost 5 bases, the J end lost 3 bases, and 17 bases lay between the germline ends. CDR3 sequence reads: CASSAALIDVYEQYF. CDR3 DNA sequence: TGTGCCAGTAGTGCCGCCCTGATAGATGTCTACGAGCAGTACTTC.

This sequence joins TRBV30 and TRBJ2-7, with D hard to call. Germline CDR1 is GTSNPN and CDR2 is SVGIG (reference sequence). The CDR3 is 13 residues long. Trimming pared 4 bases from V and 4 bases from J, leaving 14 bases between. In DNA form, the CDR3 reads TGTGCCTGGAACCCTTCATGGGGTTACGAGCAGTACTTC. Translation: CAWNPSWGYEQYF.

This sequence joins TRBV30 and TRBJ2-3, with TRBD2 identical over 7 bases. In germline, CDR1 is GTSNPN, CDR2 SVGIG (reference sequence). This CDR3 is built from 13 residues. Losses at the gene ends were 2 bases for V and 6 bases for J; bases not matched to a gene: 5. DNA for the CDR3: TGTGCCTGGAGTACTTCCGGGGGGGATACGCAGTATTTT. It encodes CAWSTSGGDTQYF.

The rearrangement joins TRBV21-1 to TRBJ2-7; TRBD2, the table's D call, lacks a check against the DNA. TRBV21-1 is termed a pseudogene. This CDR3 comprises 10 residues. CDR3 residues: CASSKGAQYF. The DNA for the CDR3 is TGTGCCAGCAGCAAAGGAGCGCAGTACTTC.

The gene calls are TRBV27 and TRBJ2-3, with D perhaps matching TRBD1 (6 bases). Germline V gene data show CDR1 as MNHEY and CDR2 as SMNVEV (reference sequence). Trimming took off 2 bases at V and 4 bases at J, with 10 bases between the two ends. There are 14 residues in the CDR3. The CDR3 spells CASSLGRGPDTQYF. The DNA of the CDR3 is TGTGCCAGCAGTTTAGGCAGGGGCCCAGATACGCAGTATTTT.

The chain joins TRBV7-9 to TRBJ2-6; 7 bases map to TRBD2. CDR3 size: 16 residues. Germline-derived CDR1 and CDR2 are SEHNR and FQNEAQ (reference sequence). V was pared by 5 bases and J by 0 bases, with 4 bases of the junction left unmatched. The CDR3 is CASSGRGDSGANVLTF. CDR3 DNA: TGTGCCAGCAGCGGACGGGGGGACTCTGGGGCCAACGTCCTGACTTTC.

The chain has TRBV10-3 and TRBJ2-5; 9 nucleotides align to TRBD1. Germline values: CDR1 ENHRY, CDR2 SYGVKD. V trimming: 3 bases; J trimming: 5 bases; junction bases outside the gene matches: 7. This CDR3 region has 15 residues. The chain's CDR3 is CAISDPDRGGETQYF. CDR3 coding DNA: TGTGCCATCAGTGACCCGGACAGGGGCGGGGAGACCCAGTACTTC.

The rearrangement uses TRBV27 and TRBJ1-1, with a possible D match to TRBD1 (6 bases). Germline CDR1 is MNHEY and CDR2 is SMNVEV (reference sequence). There are 14 residues in the CDR3. Trimming stripped 5 bases from V and 6 bases from J, with 16 bases between. The CDR3 bases are TGTGCCAGCAGTGTCCCCGGGGGGCACGCTGAAGCTTTCTTT. Residues: CASSVPGGHAEAFF.

The chain employs TRBV13 and TRBJ1-2, with unresolved D. The V and J ends lost 4 bases and 3 bases respectively, with 12 bases between them. The germline gives CDR1 PRHDT, CDR2 FYEKMQ (reference sequence). The CDR3 covers 14 residues. The CDR3 here is CASSSADGHYGYTF. CDR3 DNA sequence: TGTGCCAGCAGCTCCGCTGACGGGCACTATGGCTACACCTTC.

The J gene is TRBJ2-5, the V gene TRBV4-1; 8 nucleotides match TRBD2. The CDR3 has 16 amino acids. Trimming removed 1 base from V and 5 bases from J; junction bases left unmatched: 9. Germline CDR1 is MGHRA and CDR2 is YSYEKL. CDR3 nucleotide sequence: TGCGCCAGCAGCCAAGGATTCGCGGGAGGTCTGGAGACCCAGTACTTC. Protein product: CASSQGFAGGLETQYF.

Concerning this clone itself: A read error is possible here, since a much larger clone lies one base away. The same CDR3 is also encoded by other DNA sequences in this sample. The rearrangement uses TRBV4-1 and TRBJ1-1, with 8 bases matching TRBD1. V was pared by 1 base and J by 5 bases, with 9 bases of the junction left unmatched. The CDR3 totals 16 residues. From germline, CDR1 is MGHRA and CDR2 YSYEKL. CDR3 in amino acids: CASSQGETGARTEAFF. The CDR3 DNA is TGCGCCAGCAGCCAAGGTGAGACAGGGGCGAGAACTGAAGCTTTCTTT.

The rearrangement joins TRBV28 to TRBJ2-5, with 8 bases lining up with TRBD1. From germline, CDR1 is MDHEN and CDR2 SYDVKM. The CDR3 extends over 15 amino acids. Trimming took 6 bases from V and 4 from J; bases not matched to a gene: 10. The CDR3: CASSSGTGLLETQYF. CDR3 nucleotides: TGTGCCAGCAGCTCCGGGACAGGCCTATTAGAGACCCAGTACTTC.

A remark on this clone: Additional DNA sequences in this sample encode the identical CDR3. The V call is TRBV10-3, the J call TRBJ2-5, with 11 bases aligning to TRBD2. The CDR3 consists of 16 residues. CDR1 is ENHRY and CDR2 is SYGVKD in the germline V gene. J lost 4 bases, V lost 0 bases, and 4 bases had no gene match. Here the CDR3 DNA reads TGTGCCATCAGTGAGTCCCCTAGCGGGGGGACAGAGACCCAGTACTTC. Protein product: CAISESPSGGTETQYF.

The chain employs TRBV13 and TRBJ1-1; D ambiguous. V shed 6 bases and J shed 8 bases, with 13 bases lying between them. This CDR3 is built from 12 residues. From germline, CDR1 is PRHDT and CDR2 FYEKMQ (reference sequence). The CDR3 region is CASRRDEVEAFF. CDR3 nucleotide sequence: TGTGCCAGCAGACGAGACGAAGTAGAAGCTTTCTTT.

This chain links TRBV6-1 with TRBJ2-5, with 7 bases aligning to TRBD1. The CDR3 consists of 15 residues. The V gene end was trimmed by 6 bases and the J gene end by 0 bases; junction bases not matched to a gene: 7. CDR1 and CDR2 (germline): MNHNS, SASEGT. Here the CDR3 DNA reads TGTGCCAGCAGCCCCGGGACAGCAAACCAAGAGACCCAGTACTTC. This codes for CASSPGTANQETQYF.